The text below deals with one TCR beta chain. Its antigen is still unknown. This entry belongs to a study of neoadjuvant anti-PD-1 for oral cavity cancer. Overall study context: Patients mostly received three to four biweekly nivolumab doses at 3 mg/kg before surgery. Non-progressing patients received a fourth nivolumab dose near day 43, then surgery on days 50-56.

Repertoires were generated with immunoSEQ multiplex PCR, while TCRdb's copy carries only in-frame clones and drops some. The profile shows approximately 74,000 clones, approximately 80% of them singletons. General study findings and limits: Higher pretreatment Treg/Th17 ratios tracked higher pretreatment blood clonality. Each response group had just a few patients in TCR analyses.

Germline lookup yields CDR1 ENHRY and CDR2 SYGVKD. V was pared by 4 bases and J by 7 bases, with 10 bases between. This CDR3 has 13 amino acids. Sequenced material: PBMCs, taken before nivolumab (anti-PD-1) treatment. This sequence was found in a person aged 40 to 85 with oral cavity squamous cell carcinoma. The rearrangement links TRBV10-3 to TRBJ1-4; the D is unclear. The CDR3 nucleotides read TGTGCCATCAGTGCGGCGGGGAGTGAAAAACTGTTTTTT. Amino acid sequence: CAISAAGSEKLFF.